These 2 T cell receptor beta chains were all obtained from the same sample, sequenced in a study of CD8 T cells in Susac syndrome. It was with random hexamers that about 0.45 to 1 ug RNA was reverse transcribed. TCRdb ran MiXCR on the immunoSEQ multiplex PCR reads and lists one entry per CDR3 protein. Of about 240,000 distinct CDR3 sequences listed, 90% to 97% are singletons. Sequencing input: CD4+ T cells from PBMCs. Receptors were obtained from a human donor with Susac syndrome.

CDR3 nucleotide sequence: TGTGCCACCAGTTCTTCGACTGATACGCAGTATTTT. This gives the protein CATSSSTDTQYF. J is TRBJ2-3 and V is TRBV24-1, with unresolved D. From germline, CDR1 is KGHDR and CDR2 SFDVKD. This CDR3 region has 12 residues. V was shortened by 6 bases and J by 6 bases, with 9 bases between the two germline ends.

The genes are TRBV11-2 and TRBJ1-2; 7 nucleotides align to TRBD1. CDR3 length: 13 amino acids. The V segment lost 5 bases and the J segment 6 bases; nucleotides outside the gene matches: 6. The V gene's germline CDR1 is SGHAT and CDR2 FQNNGV. The CDR3 region is CASSPDRDNGYTF. CDR3 bases: TGTGCCAGCAGCCCTGACAGGGATAATGGCTACACCTTC.